The 20 T cell receptor beta chains listed next were all sequenced from one sample in a study of OX40 agonist ivuxolimab in advanced cancers. Some clones are missing from TCRdb's copy, which holds only in-frame ones; the method was immunoSEQ multiplex PCR. The sample shows some 45,000 clones, 80% to 90% of them seen only once. The source was CD4+ or CD8+ T cells sorted from blood, collected in a trial of the OX40 agonist ivuxolimab. All receptors come from an adult with an advanced solid tumor such as melanoma, head and neck, liver or kidney cancer.

The chain has TRBV9 and TRBJ1-2, with 10 positions matching TRBD1. V was clipped by 0 bases and J by 8 bases; unmatched bases: 7. Germline CDR1 reads SGDLS; CDR2 reads YYNGEE. This CDR3 contains 15 residues. The CDR3 loop reads CASSVEDRGLKGYTF. The DNA for the CDR3 is TGTGCCAGCAGCGTAGAAGACAGGGGGCTGAAAGGCTACACCTTC.

This clone was detected a few times. The V gene is TRBV29-1, the J gene TRBJ2-7, with D perhaps assigned TRBD1 or TRBD2 (6 bases each). Trimming shortened V by 7 bases and J by 0 bases, and 7 bases separated the two germline ends. Germline CDR1 reads SQVTM; CDR2 reads ANQGSEA. This CDR3 has 11 amino acids. CDR3 bases: TGCAGCGGGGGGGCCTCCTACGAGCAGTACTTC. This encodes CSGGASYEQYF.

This clone showed up just a few times. The chain joins TRBV5-1 to TRBJ1-1; tentative D call: TRBD1 (5 bases). V was cut by 2 bases and J by 4 bases, with 12 bases left in between. CDR1 is SGHRS, CDR2 YFSETQ, per germline. The CDR3 is 14 residues long. In DNA, the CDR3 is TGCGCCAGCAGCTTAGGAGGGGCACCCACTGAAGCTTTCTTT. Protein: CASSLGGAPTEAFF.

The chain combines TRBV18 with TRBJ2-7; TRBD1 aligns across 7 bases. Germline CDR1 reads KGHSH; CDR2 reads LQKENI. V trimming: 2 bases; J trimming: 4 bases; junction bases outside the gene matches: 11. The CDR3 runs to 16 residues. CDR3 protein: CASSPEIGTVGYEQYF. The CDR3 coding sequence is TGTGCCAGCTCACCAGAGATTGGGACAGTGGGTTACGAGCAGTACTTC.

This chain joins TRBV6-6 and TRBJ2-5; D remains ambiguous. CDR1 is MNHNY and CDR2 is SVGAGI in the germline V gene (reference sequence). This CDR3 is built from 16 residues. Trimming stripped 6 bases from V and 2 bases from J, with 19 bases between. Here the CDR3 reads CASSNSRTARQETQYF. The DNA for the CDR3 is TGTGCCAGCAGCAACTCTAGAACCGCTAGGCAAGAGACCCAGTACTTC.

The chain combines TRBV6-1 with TRBJ1-3; D is unresolved. The CDR3 sequence is 15 residues long. CDR1 and CDR2 (germline): MNHNS, SASEGT. The germline V and J ends were trimmed by 10 bases and 0 bases, with 16 bases remaining between them. The CDR3 bases are TGTGCCATCCAACAAGAACCGAGCTCTGGAAACACCATATATTTT. The encoded protein is CAIQQEPSSGNTIYF.

The rearrangement joins TRBV19 to TRBJ1-6; possibly TRBD1 for D (5 bases). V lost 3 bases, J lost 7 bases, and 13 bases lay in between. The CDR3 is 15 amino acids. Per the germline V gene, CDR1 is LNHDA and CDR2 is SQIVND (reference sequence). Here the CDR3 reads CASSIRGMGNSPLHF. In DNA form, the CDR3 reads TGTGCCAGTAGTATTCGGGGGATGGGGAATTCACCCCTCCACTTT.

The gene calls are TRBV9 and TRBJ2-3; D possibly uses TRBD1 or TRBD2 (5 bases each). This CDR3 contains 16 residues. The ends were cut back, 1 base at V and 4 bases at J, with 16 bases in the middle. Looked up from germline, CDR1 is SGDLS and CDR2 is YYNGEE. CDR3 protein: CASSVQTTGRADTQYF. CDR3 bases: TGTGCCAGCAGCGTACAGACCACGGGGCGGGCAGATACGCAGTATTTT.

The chain carries TRBV5-4 and TRBJ2-3; possibly TRBD1 for D (7 bases). Looked up from germline, CDR1 is SGHNT and CDR2 is YYREEE (reference sequence). V lost 10 bases to trimming and J lost 3 bases, with 9 bases between them. There are 11 residues in the CDR3. The CDR3 protein is CASGGTDTQYF. In DNA form, the CDR3 reads TGTGCCTCAGGGGGGACAGATACGCAGTATTTT.

Details on this clone: Other DNA sequences within the sample encode an identical CDR3. The V call is TRBV7-9, the J call TRBJ1-2, with D unclear. Trimming took off 5 bases at V and 9 bases at J, with 13 bases between the two ends. This CDR3 has 12 residues. Looked up from germline, CDR1 is SEHNR and CDR2 is FQNEAQ (reference sequence). This CDR3 reads CASSPPSRSYTF. In DNA, the CDR3 is TGTGCCAGCAGCCCGCCAAGTAGGAGCTACACCTTC.

The V gene is TRBV11-2, the J gene TRBJ1-3, with D uncertain. This CDR3 spans 15 amino acids. V lost 6 bases and J lost 0, with 12 bases in between. Germline values: CDR1 SGHAT, CDR2 FQNNGV. CDR3 residues: CASRLGGFSGNTIYF. CDR3 nucleotides: TGTGCCAGCAGGCTTGGAGGATTCTCTGGAAACACCATATATTTT. Full variable domain (missing parts from reference TRBV11-2 and TRBJ1-3): EAGVAQSPRYKIIEKRQSVAFWCNPISGHATLYWYQQILGQGPKLLIQFQNNGVVDDSQLPKDRFSAERLKGVDSTLKIQPAKLEDSAVYLCASRLGGFSGNTIYFGEGSWLTVV.

The gene calls are TRBV5-5 and TRBJ1-5; 7 bases align to TRBD1. Trimming cost V 4 bases and J 6 bases; bases outside gene matches: 7. CDR1 is SGHKS, CDR2 YYEKEE, per germline (reference sequence). The CDR3 is 14 amino acids. DNA of the CDR3: TGTGCCAGCAGCCCCGTAGGGGGCGTTCAGCCCCAGCATTTT. Protein: CASSPVGGVQPQHF.

This chain links TRBV5-1 with TRBJ1-3; maybe TRBD1 (6 bases). This CDR3 is 14 amino acids long. Germline V CDR1 and CDR2: SGHRS, YFSETQ. V shed 4 bases and J shed 2 bases, with 10 bases lying between them. The CDR3 reads CASSGGAPGNTIYF. CDR3 DNA sequence: TGCGCCAGCAGCGGGGGCGCTCCTGGAAACACCATATATTTT.

V gene TRBV28 combines with J gene TRBJ2-7; the D gene is possibly TRBD2 (7 bases). Trimming removed 2 bases at V and 2 bases at J, with 13 bases between. The CDR3 loop spans 15 amino acids. Germline assignment: CDR1 MDHEN and CDR2 SYDVKM. The CDR3 sequence: CASSLRGAVPYEQYF. CDR3 coding DNA: TGTGCCAGCAGTTTACGGGGGGCGGTTCCCTACGAGCAGTACTTC. Together with reference TRBV28 and TRBJ2-7, the CDR3 gives the full variable domain: DVKVTQSSRYLVKRTGEKVFLECVQDMDHENMFWYRQDPGLGLRLIYFSYDVKMKEKGDIPEGYSVSREKKERFSLILESASTNQTSMYLCASSLRGAVPYEQYFGPGTRLTVT.

This clone has a handful of counts. V is TRBV30 and J is TRBJ2-7; the D gene is possibly TRBD2 (6 bases). V was shortened by 1 base and J by 4 bases, with 14 bases between the two germline ends. Germline assignment: CDR1 GTSNPN and CDR2 SVGIG (reference sequence). This CDR3 is built from 14 residues. The CDR3 nucleotides are TGTGCCTGGAGTGAGGTTGGGGGGTGGTACGAGCAGTACTTC. Amino acids: CAWSEVGGWYEQYF.

The rearrangement uses TRBV6-5 and TRBJ2-7; a weak D match, TRBD1 (6 bases). The CDR3 is 15 residues long. Germline lookup yields CDR1 MNHEY and CDR2 SVGAGI. V lost 0 bases and J 2 bases, leaving 11 bases between the germline ends. The CDR3 region is CASSYSLRGPYEQYF. The CDR3 region has the DNA TGTGCCAGCAGTTACTCGCTCAGGGGTCCCTACGAGCAGTACTTC.

The V and J genes are TRBV6-5 and TRBJ2-1; no definite D call. The CDR3 runs to 14 residues. The V and J ends lost 0 bases and 5 bases respectively, with 8 bases between them. Per germline, CDR1 MNHEY and CDR2 SVGAGI. CDR3 in amino acids: CASSYSLRDNEQFF. The DNA of the CDR3 is TGTGCCAGCAGTTACTCCCTCCGAGACAATGAGCAGTTCTTC.

This chain joins TRBV7-9 and TRBJ1-5; 8 bases are a match to TRBD1. This CDR3 is built from 13 residues. Germline CDR1 and CDR2: SEHNR and FQNEAQ (reference sequence). Trimming took 6 bases from V and 4 from J; bases not matched to a gene: 2. The CDR3 sequence is CASSTGGNQPQHF. The CDR3 DNA follows: TGTGCCAGCAGTACAGGGGGGAATCAGCCCCAGCATTTT.

This sequence joins TRBV28 and TRBJ1-2; TRBD1 might be the D (5 bases). Per the germline V gene, CDR1 is MDHEN and CDR2 is SYDVKM. This CDR3 contains 14 residues. The V gene lost 1 base and the J gene lost 4 bases, with 10 bases spanning the gap. CDR3 in amino acids: CASSLSGRVYGYTF. In nucleotides, the CDR3 is TGTGCCAGCAGTTTATCGGGCAGGGTCTATGGCTACACCTTC.

As regards this clone: A much larger clone lies one base from this, so it may be a read error. The V and J genes are TRBV7-6 and TRBJ1-5, with D possibly matching TRBD1 (5 bases). The CDR3 spans 14 residues. The germline gives CDR1 SGHVS, CDR2 FNYEAQ. The CDR3 bases are TGTGCCAGCAGCTCCGGGACGACGGATCAGTCCCAGCATTTT. The encoded protein is CASSSGTTDQSQHF.